This T cell receptor beta chain was captured by sequencing in a study of breast tumors, draining lymph nodes, adjacent tissues. Study-level findings and limits: The lymph node origin of tumor T cells was framed as consistent with a hypothesis, not demonstrated. Luminal-like breast cancer showed significantly greater tumor-nontumor repertoire similarity than basal-like breast cancer did. The data were judged consistent with most tumor T cells coming from lymph node and expanding in tumor.

This clonotype has ten or more counts. What it binds is not known. This CDR3 comprises 11 residues. Per germline, CDR1 LNHDA and CDR2 SQIVND (reference sequence). Trimming cost V 3 bases and J 14 bases, with 11 bases left between them. Axillary draining lymph nodes of breast cancer patients supplied the node samples. TCRdb analysed the multiplex PCR reads with MiXCR anew, one entry per CDR3 protein. The sample consists of about 220,000 distinct CDR3 sequences, about 34% of them appearing once. The sequenced material came from axillary lymph node tissue. This TCR came from a female donor with breast cancer. Some clones in this sample may be carry-over from other donors' samples. The rearrangement joins TRBV19 to TRBJ2-1, with a possible D match to TRBD2 (7 bases). The CDR3 nucleotides read TGTGCCAGTAGTATCGGGGGGCCTAAGTTCTTC. This codes for CASSIGGPKFF.